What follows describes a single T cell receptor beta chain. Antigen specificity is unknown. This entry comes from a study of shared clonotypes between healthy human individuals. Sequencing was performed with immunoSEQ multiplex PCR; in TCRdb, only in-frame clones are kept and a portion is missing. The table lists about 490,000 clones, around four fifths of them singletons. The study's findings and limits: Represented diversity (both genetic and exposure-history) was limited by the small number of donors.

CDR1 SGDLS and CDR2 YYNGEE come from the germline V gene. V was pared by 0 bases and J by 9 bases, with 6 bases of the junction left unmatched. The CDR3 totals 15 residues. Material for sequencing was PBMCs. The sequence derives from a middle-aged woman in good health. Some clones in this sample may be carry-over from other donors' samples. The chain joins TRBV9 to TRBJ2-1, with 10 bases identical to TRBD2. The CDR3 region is CASSVASGSSSEQFF. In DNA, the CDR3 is TGTGCCAGCAGCGTAGCTAGCGGGAGTTCCAGTGAGCAGTTCTTC.